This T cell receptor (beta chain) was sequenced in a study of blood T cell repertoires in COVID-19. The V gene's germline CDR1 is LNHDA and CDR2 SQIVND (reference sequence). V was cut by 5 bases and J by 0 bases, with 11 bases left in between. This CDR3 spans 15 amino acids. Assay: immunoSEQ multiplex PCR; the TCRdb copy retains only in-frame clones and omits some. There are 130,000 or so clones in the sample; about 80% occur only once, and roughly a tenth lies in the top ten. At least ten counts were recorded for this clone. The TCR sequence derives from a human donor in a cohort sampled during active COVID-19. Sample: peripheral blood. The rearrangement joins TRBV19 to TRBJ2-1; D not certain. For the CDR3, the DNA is TGTGCCAGTAGTCACAAACAGAGCTCCTACAATGAGCAGTTCTTC. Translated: CASSHKQSSYNEQFF.